This T cell receptor beta chain stems from a study of graft-versus-host responses after intestinal transplantation. Overall study: Recipients obtained multivisceral, liver-intestinal, or isolated intestinal transplants. Once they had received anti-thymocyte globulin induction, all recipients took tacrolimus and steroids for about three years.

The data were produced by immunoSEQ multiplex PCR, yet TCRdb's version contains in-frame clones alone and is incomplete. Among about 100,000 clones listed, about 90% were seen once. About this clone: Its specificity is not known.

This CDR3 is built from 16 residues. General study results and limits: Circulating GvH clone levels at their peak were associated with HvG declines (early post-transplant). Recipient-marrow GvH clones were detected, some having first appeared in ileum or blood.

This sequence was found in a human donor who was the organ donor for an intestinal transplant. Source: unstimulated CD4+ T cells sorted from spleen or lymph node cells, taken before transplant. The chain is built from TRBV12-1 and TRBJ1-6; TRBD1 reflects the table's D call only, with no check against the DNA. TRBV12-1 is an annotated pseudogene. CDR3 sequence reads: CASSSIGQGRNSPLHF. CDR3 DNA: TGTGCCAGCAGCTCCATTGGACAGGGAAGGAATTCACCCCTCCACTTT.